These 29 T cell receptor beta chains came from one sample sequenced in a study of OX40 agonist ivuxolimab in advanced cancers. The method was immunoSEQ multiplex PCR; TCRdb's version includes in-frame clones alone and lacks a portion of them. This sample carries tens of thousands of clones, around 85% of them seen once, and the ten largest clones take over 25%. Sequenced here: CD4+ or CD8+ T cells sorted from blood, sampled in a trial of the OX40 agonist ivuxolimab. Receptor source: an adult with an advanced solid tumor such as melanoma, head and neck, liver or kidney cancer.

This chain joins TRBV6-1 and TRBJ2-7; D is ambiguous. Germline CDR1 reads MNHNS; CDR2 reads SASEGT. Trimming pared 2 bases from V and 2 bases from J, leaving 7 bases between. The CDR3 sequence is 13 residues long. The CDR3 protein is CASSELHAYEQYF. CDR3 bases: TGTGCCAGCAGTGAACTCCATGCCTACGAGCAGTACTTC.

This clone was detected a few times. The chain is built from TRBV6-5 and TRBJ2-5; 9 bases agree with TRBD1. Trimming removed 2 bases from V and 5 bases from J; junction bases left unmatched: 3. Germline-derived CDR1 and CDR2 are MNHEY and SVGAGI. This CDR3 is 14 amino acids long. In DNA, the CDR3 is TGTGCCAGCAGTTACCTGACAGGGGGGGAGACCCAGTACTTC. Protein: CASSYLTGGETQYF.

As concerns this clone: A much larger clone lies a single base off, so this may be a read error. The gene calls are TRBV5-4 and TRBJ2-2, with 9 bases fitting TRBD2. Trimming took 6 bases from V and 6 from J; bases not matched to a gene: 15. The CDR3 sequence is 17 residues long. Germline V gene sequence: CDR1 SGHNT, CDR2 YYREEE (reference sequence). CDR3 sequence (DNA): TGTGCCAGCACCGTGACTCGCGGGGGGGCGGGGGCCGGGGAGCTGTTTTTT. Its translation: CASTVTRGGAGAGELFF.

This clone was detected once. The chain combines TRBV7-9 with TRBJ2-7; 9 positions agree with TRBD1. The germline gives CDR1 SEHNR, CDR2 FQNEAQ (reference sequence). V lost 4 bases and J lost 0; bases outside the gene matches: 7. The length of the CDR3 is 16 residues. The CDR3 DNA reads TGTGCCAGCAGCTCCTCCGGGACAGGGATCTCCTACGAGCAGTACTTC. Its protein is CASSSSGTGISYEQYF.

The CDR3: CASSQVETPTFSQYF. In DNA, the CDR3 is TGCGCCAGCAGCCAAGTCGAGACGCCGACCTTTTCGCAGTACTTC. The chain links TRBV4-1 to TRBJ2-7, with D unclear. Trimming shortened V by 1 base and J by 9 bases, and 19 bases separated the two germline ends. Germline V gene sequence: CDR1 MGHRA, CDR2 YSYEKL. The CDR3 is made up of 15 amino acids.

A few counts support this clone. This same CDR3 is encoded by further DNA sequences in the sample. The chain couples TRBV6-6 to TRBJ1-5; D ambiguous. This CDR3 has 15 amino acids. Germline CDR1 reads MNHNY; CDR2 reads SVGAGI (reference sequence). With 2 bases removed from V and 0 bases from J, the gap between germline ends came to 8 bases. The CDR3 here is CASSYGGYSNQPQHF. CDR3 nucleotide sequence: TGTGCCAGCAGTTACGGTGGGTATAGCAATCAGCCCCAGCATTTT.

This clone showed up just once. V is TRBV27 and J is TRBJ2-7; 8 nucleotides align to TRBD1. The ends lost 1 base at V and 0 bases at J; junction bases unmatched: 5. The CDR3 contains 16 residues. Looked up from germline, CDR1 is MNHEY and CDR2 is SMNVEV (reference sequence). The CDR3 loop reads CASSLLAGGPSYEQYF. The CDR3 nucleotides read TGTGCCAGCAGTTTATTGGCAGGGGGCCCCTCCTACGAGCAGTACTTC.

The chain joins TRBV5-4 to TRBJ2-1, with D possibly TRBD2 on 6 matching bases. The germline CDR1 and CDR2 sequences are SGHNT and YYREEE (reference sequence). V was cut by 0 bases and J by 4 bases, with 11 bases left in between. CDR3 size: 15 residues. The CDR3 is CASSLVGGGYNEQFF. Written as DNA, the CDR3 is TGTGCCAGCAGCTTGGTCGGGGGTGGGTACAATGAGCAGTTCTTC.

The CDR3 nucleotides are TGTGCCTGGGCTACTGGAGGCTCTGGAAACACCATATATTTT. Translated, it gives CAWATGGSGNTIYF. The chain uses TRBV30 and TRBJ1-3; D unresolved. Trimming cost V 5 bases and J 0 bases, with 11 bases left between them. The CDR3 is 14 amino acids. The germline V gene has CDR1 GTSNPN and CDR2 SVGIG (reference sequence).

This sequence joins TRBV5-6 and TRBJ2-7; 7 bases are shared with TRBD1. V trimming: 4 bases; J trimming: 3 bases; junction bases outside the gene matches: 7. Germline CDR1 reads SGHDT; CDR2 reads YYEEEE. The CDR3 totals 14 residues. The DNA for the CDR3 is TGTGCCAGCAGCGAGGAAGCAGGGGGCTACGAGCAGTACTTC. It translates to CASSEEAGGYEQYF.

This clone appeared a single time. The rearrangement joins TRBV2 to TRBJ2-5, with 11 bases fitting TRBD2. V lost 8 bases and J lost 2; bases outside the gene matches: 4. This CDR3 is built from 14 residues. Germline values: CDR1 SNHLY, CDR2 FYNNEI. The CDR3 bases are TGTGCCAGCGCGGGACTAGCGGATCAAGAGACCCAGTACTTC. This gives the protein CASAGLADQETQYF.

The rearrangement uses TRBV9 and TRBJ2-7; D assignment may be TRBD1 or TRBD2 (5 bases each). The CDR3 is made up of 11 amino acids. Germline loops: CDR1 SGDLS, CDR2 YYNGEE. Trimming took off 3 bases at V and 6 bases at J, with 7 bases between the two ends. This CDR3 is CASSAGTEQYF. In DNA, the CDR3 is TGTGCCAGCAGCGCAGGGACCGAGCAGTACTTC.

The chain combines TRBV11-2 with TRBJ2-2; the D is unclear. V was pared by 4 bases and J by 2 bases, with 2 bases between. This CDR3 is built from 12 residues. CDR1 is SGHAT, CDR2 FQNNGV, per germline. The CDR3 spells CASSSNTGELFF. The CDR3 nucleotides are TGTGCCAGCAGCTCAAACACCGGGGAGCTGTTTTTT. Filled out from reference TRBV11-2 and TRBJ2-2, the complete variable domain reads EAGVAQSPRYKIIEKRQSVAFWCNPISGHATLYWYQQILGQGPKLLIQFQNNGVVDDSQLPKDRFSAERLKGVDSTLKIQPAKLEDSAVYLCASSSNTGELFFGEGSRLTVL.

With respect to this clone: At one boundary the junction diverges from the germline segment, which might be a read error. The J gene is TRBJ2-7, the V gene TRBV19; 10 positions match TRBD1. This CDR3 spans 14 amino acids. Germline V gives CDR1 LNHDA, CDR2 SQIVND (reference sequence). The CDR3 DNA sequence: TGTGCCATTAGTCCCGGGACAGGGGCCTACGAGCAGTACTTC. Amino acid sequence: CAISPGTGAYEQYF.

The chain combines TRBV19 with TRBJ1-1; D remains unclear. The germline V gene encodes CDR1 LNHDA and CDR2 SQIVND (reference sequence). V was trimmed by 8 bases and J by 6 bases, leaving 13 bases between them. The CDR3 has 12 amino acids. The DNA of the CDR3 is TGTGCCAGTCGTCCCGACGGTGCTGAAGCTTTCTTT. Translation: CASRPDGAEAFF.

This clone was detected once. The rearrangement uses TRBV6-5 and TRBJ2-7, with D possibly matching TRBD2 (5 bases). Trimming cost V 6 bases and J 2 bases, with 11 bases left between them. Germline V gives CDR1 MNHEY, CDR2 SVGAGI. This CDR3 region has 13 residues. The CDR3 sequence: CASSSPGTYEQYF. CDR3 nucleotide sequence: TGTGCCAGCAGCTCTCCCGGGACCTACGAGCAGTACTTC.

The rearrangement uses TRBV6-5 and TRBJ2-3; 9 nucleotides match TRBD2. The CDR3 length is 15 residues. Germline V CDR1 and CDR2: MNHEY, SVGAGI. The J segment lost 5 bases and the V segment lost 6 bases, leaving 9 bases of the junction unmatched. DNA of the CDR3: TGTGCCAGCAGCCAATCGCGGGGGGGCGGAGATACGCAGTATTTT. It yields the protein CASSQSRGGGDTQYF.

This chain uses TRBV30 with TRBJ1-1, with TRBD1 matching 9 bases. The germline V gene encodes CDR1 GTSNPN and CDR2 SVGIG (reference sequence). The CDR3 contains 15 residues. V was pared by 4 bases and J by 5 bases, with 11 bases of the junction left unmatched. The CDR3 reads CAWTPGTGKGTEAFF. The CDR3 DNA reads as TGTGCCTGGACCCCCGGGACAGGGAAGGGAACTGAAGCTTTCTTT.

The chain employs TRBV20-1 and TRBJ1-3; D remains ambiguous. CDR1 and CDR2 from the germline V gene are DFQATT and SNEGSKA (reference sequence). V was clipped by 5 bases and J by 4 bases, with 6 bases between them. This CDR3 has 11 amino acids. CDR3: CSAPIGNTIYF. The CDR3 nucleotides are TGCAGTGCTCCCATCGGAAACACCATATATTTT.

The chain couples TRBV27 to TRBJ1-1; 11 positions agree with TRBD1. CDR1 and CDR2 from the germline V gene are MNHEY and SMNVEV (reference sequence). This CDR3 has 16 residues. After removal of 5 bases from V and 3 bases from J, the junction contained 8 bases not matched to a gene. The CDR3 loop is CASSRRDRGSDTEAFF. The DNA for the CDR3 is TGTGCCAGCAGTCGAAGGGACAGGGGGTCGGACACTGAAGCTTTCTTT.

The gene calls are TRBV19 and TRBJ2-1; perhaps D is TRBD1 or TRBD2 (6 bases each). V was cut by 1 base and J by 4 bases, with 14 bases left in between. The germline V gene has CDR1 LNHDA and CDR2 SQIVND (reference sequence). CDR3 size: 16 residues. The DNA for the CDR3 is TGTGCCAGTAGTATAGGGGGGCCCAGCGGGTACAATGAGCAGTTCTTC. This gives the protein CASSIGGPSGYNEQFF.

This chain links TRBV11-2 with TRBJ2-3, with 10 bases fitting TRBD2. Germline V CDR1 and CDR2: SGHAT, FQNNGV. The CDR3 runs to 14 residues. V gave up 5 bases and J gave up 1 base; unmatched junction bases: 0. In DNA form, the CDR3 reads TGTGCCAGCAGCGGACTAGCGGGCACAGATACGCAGTATTTT. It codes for CASSGLAGTDTQYF.

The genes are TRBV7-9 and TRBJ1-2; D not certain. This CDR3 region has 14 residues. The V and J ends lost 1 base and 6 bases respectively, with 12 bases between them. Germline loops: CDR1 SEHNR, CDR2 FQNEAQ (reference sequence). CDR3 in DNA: TGTGCCAGCAGCTTAGTCGGCCAAGCGGATGGCTACACCTTC. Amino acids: CASSLVGQADGYTF.

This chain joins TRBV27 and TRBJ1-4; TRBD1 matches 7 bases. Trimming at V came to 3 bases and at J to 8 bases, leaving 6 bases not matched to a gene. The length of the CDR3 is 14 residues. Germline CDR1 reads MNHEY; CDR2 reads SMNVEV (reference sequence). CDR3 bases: TGTGCCAGCAGTTTCGCTCAGGGGGGAGAAAAACTGTTTTTT. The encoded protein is CASSFAQGGEKLFF.

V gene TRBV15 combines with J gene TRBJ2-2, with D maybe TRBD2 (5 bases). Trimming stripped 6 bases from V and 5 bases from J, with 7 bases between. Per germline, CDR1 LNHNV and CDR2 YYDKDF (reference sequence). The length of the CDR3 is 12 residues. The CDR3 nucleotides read TGTGCCACCAGTCCGGGGACCGGGGAGCTGTTTTTT. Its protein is CATSPGTGELFF.

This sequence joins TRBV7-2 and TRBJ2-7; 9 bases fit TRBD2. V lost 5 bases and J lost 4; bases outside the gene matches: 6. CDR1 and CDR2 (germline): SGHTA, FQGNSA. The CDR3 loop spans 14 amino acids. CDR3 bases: TGTGCCAGCAGCCTACCGACTAGCGGATACGAGCAGTACTTC. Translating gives CASSLPTSGYEQYF.

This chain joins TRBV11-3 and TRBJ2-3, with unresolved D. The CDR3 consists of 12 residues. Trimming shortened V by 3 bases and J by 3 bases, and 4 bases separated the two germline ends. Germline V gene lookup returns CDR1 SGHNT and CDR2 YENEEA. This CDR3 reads CASSFGTDTQYF. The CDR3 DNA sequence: TGTGCCAGCAGCTTCGGGACAGATACGCAGTATTTT.

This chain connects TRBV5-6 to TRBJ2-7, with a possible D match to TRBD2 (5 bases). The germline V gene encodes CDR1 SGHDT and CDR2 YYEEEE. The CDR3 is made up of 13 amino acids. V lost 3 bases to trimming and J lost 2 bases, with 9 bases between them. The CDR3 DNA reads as TGTGCCAGCAGCTCAGACGGGACCTACGAGCAGTACTTC. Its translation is CASSSDGTYEQYF.

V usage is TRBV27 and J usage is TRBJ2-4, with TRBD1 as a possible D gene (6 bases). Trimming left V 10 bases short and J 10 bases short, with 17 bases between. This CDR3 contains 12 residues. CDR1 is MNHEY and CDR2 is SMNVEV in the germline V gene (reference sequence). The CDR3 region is CATRTVWGIQYF. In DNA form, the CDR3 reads TGTGCCACCCGGACAGTTTGGGGGATTCAGTACTTC.